This T cell receptor beta chain was obtained from a study of blood T cell repertoires in COVID-19. The CDR3 is made up of 15 amino acids. The germline gives CDR1 KGHDR, CDR2 SFDVKD. Trimming removed 3 bases at V and 0 bases at J, with 5 bases between. Seattle's enrolled individuals joined amid active infection and were then monitored longitudinally. Sequencing used immunoSEQ multiplex PCR; TCRdb keeps in-frame clones, though not all of them. Of approximately 300,000 clones listed, approximately 90% are singletons. This chain links TRBV24-1 with TRBJ2-6, with D possibly being TRBD2 (5 bases). The sequence was collected from a woman aged 45 to 65 with COVID-19, enrolled during active disease. Sequenced sample: peripheral blood. Here the CDR3 DNA reads TGTGCCACCAGTGATCGGGGCTCTGGGGCCAACGTCCTGACTTTC. Translation: CATSDRGSGANVLTF.